This T cell receptor beta chain was sequenced in a study of cytomegalovirus exposure and HLA in healthy donors. Notes on this clone: Its cognate antigen is unknown.

Overall study findings and caveats: Researchers catalogued 150 or so TCR beta chains as cytomegalovirus-associated. A link between a missense DCLRE1C variant and TCR beta V- and J-gene trimming emerged from a later analysis.

Germline V gives CDR1 SGHNT, CDR2 YENEEA. CDR3 length: 12 amino acids. Trimming took 4 bases from V and 6 from J, leaving 6 bases between them. Whereas donors were nominally healthy upon sampling, unrecorded immune exposures were probable. It was with 60 Vbeta and 13 Jbeta primers that the PCR ran. Sequencing used immunoSEQ multiplex PCR; TCRdb keeps in-frame clones, though not all of them. The repertoire holds hundreds of thousands of clones, with 76% as singletons. Sequenced material: PBMCs. This chain links TRBV11-3 with TRBJ2-2; D gene uncertain. The TCR was taken from a man aged 18 to 30 in good health and CMV-seronegative. In nucleotides, the CDR3 is TGTGCCAGCAGCTCCCTCCCCGGGGAGCTGTTTTTT. Residues: CASSSLPGELFF.